Described below is a single T cell receptor (beta chain) sequence and its context. Its antigen is unknown. No per-base quality is available; no much larger clone lies one base away. The sample belongs to a study of cytomegalovirus exposure and HLA in healthy donors (dated by TCRdb to 2015 to 2018). For context, the study as a whole: An earlier analysis of about 530 of the donors reported over 250 Gb of sequence data and roughly 120 million unique TCR beta sequences obtained from roughly 180 million T cells. The study used immunosequencing to profile the T cell repertoires of approximately 690 subjects and linked those repertoires to cytomegalovirus serostatus. Four or five DR-DQ haplotypes were handled as single units for association and clustering, since linkage in the cohort was strong. To predict cytomegalovirus infection status, the study brought together high-throughput TCR immunosequencing, statistical association of individual TCRs with disease status, and machine learning. A separate validation cohort of roughly 130 different subjects was used in addition to the approximately 700-subject first cohort. On average, around 240,000 unique TCR beta nucleotide sequences were sequenced per donor among 398 genotyped donors of the cohort, with 15% to 20% of those sequences being non-productive. In a later analysis, previously published TCR beta repertoires from about 670 donors were re-analyzed and high-resolution HLA genotyping was added so that TCR occurrence patterns could be studied. Every discovery cohort repertoire had been produced on one sequencing platform. HLA typing included class I and class II loci at four-digit resolution. About 280 gigabases of sequencing data and around 90 million unique TCR sequences made up an early release that covered over 550 HLA-typed donors. The genetic ancestry cluster associated with self-reported Caucasian donors included roughly 84% of the roughly 400 genotyped donors. The number of donors typed differed by locus, with roughly 620-640 for A, B, C, DRB1 and DQB1, roughly 550 for DQA1, 600 to 610 for DPA1, and some 440 for DPB1. The study aimed to test whether signatures of past pathogen exposure could be identified by cataloging public T cell receptors. An earlier analysis of 587 of the donors applied high-throughput TCR beta sequencing to assess whether each TCR beta V gene segment acted as functional or pseudogenic. A later genetic analysis used genome-wide SNP genotypes for about 60% of the 666 donors, treating that subset as a discovery cohort. Alongside the repertoire data, information on donor age, sex, ethnicity and CMV serostatus was compiled. Rather than drawing on any new phenotypic data, the later analysis identified candidate immune exposures from TCR beta sequences and the way those sequences occurred across donors.

The cohort comprised more than 550 healthy bone marrow donors. At the time of sampling, all cohort members were nominally healthy, though unrecorded immune exposures were likely present. The donor was CMV seronegative and was included in the group of 352 seronegative cohort members. Every donor gave a peripheral blood sample, and the peripheral blood mononuclear cells from that sample were used for TCR beta sequencing. The Qiagen DNeasy Blood Extraction Kit was used to extract genomic DNA from the blood cell samples. The CDR3 has 16 amino acids, counting the end cysteine and phenylalanine. Only the CDR3 region is kept as DNA, spanning 48 bases read in frame from base 1. V is cut by 4 bases and J by 4 bases, and the space between the germline ends is 15 bases. Based on the germline V gene (reference sequence), the CDR1 and CDR2 sequences are SGHKS and YYEKEE. Libraries were built with the immunoSEQ multiplex PCR assay. For the multiplex PCR, a mixture combining 60 forward primers for TCR Vbeta segments and 13 reverse primers for TCR Jbeta segments was used. A multiplex PCR assay on genomic DNA amplified the CDR3 region of rearranged TCR beta genes. The Illumina HiSeq System was used to sequence the amplified TCR beta libraries as 87-base-pair reads. The study's own analysis went as follows. A later analysis counted some 80 million unique TCR beta chains across the approximately 700 repertoires, and 9 million to 14 million of these chains were shared by at least two donors. Raw reads were error-corrected and collapsed into unique sequences by a nearest-neighbor algorithm in which closely related sequences were merged to remove PCR and sequencing errors. V, D and J gene segments were assigned by aligning CDR3 sequences to IMGT reference sequences. For a sequence to be retained, at least a six-nucleotide match to both a V gene segment and a J gene segment was required. A rearrangement counted as productive if the CDR3 had no stop codons and remained in frame with V and J, and every other rearrangement counted as non-productive. CDR3 was defined according to IMGT convention as the region running from the second conserved V-encoded cysteine to the conserved J-encoded phenylalanine. The earlier analysis of 500 to 650 of the donors excluded any sequence lacking an unambiguous match to a single V gene segment. In an earlier analysis of about 590 of the donors, a V segment was called functional when productive rearrangements were above 56.7%, and segregating when the standard deviation between donors exceeded 5%. A statistical classification framework was developed to diagnose cytomegalovirus status using the catalog of TCR beta chain sequences. In a later analysis, TCR nucleotide sequences were compared against IMGT/GENE-DB human TR gene sequences so that V and J genes could be assigned. A later analysis assigned CDR3 sequences and most-parsimonious VDJ recombination scenarios with the TCRdist pipeline. In a later analysis, every TCR beta chain was defined by the combination of its CDR3 amino acid sequence and its V-gene family, and reads without a unique V-gene family were dropped. As a way to deal with suspected cross-contamination and a sequencing artifact, a later analysis dropped under 600 nucleotide sequences that were highly shared and had low generation probability. In a later analysis, a clonal expansion index for each public chain was calculated from normalized within-repertoire ranks of inferred template counts. In a later analysis, generation probabilities were computed using a VDJ recombination model fitted to out-of-frame rearrangements, and the results were checked against IGoR. Hypergeometric tests were used in a later analysis to score TCR-TCR, TCR-HLA and TCR-CMV co-occurrence, with a repertoire-size bias correction applied to the TCR pairs. A later analysis estimated false discovery rates by permuting HLA or CMV assignments 20 times. In a later analysis, co-occurring TCRs were grouped using DBSCAN, and TCRdist sequence similarity was added for clustering within HLA-allele-positive subsets. For co-occurrence clustering, repertoires with fewer than 30,000 or more than 120,000 public chains were excluded, along with about five repertoires with anomalous nucleotide sharing. The source is immuneACCESS, and TCRdb retained only in-frame sequences with V and J called. Part of the clones is not carried over; for the studies checked, unresolved V genes explain less than half of this, and the remainder is unexplained. Clone size and the V and J calls come from that table; the DNA yielded D and trimming. Within this sample are approximately 100,000 clones, with 55% to 75% of them counted one time only. Jointly, the top ten make up about 2.5% of the sample.

On the study overall, not on this receptor specifically: Presence/absence analyses assumed roughly uniform sequencing depth across donors, an assumption that may not hold. According to a later analysis, parvovirus B19, influenza, CMV and Epstein-Barr virus appeared linked to several top co-occurrence clusters. Because the 87-base-pair reads could not distinguish some IMGT-functional V segments, including TRBV6-2 and TRBV6-3, those segments were excluded. Specific HLA alleles were associated with over 15,000 TCR beta sequences at a false discovery rate of 0.05 in a later analysis. Compared with equally common non-associated chains, HLA-associated TCR beta chains in a later analysis were more clonally expanded and had lower generation probabilities. The authors suggested that the approach could potentially be extended to other disease states and immunological phenotypes. In an earlier analysis of more than 450 of the donors, most TCR beta V segments were observed in productive rearrangements about 90% or about 30% of the time, broadly matching IMGT annotations. Because some donors lacked HLA typing at each locus, the association tests relied only on the typed subset. In a later genetic analysis, fewer N-insertions in productive TCRs were reported among donors in an Asian-associated ancestry cluster than the roughly 700-donor mean. Most CMV-associated TCR beta chains appeared to be HLA-restricted in a later analysis, and the HLA associations seemed to be driven largely by CMV exposure. A later genetic analysis associated a missense DCLRE1C variant with V-gene and J-gene trimming of TCR beta chains, and an independent cohort replicated the association. The sequencing pipeline was judged likely to have produced a cluster of highly shared sequence variants as a technical artifact. The cohort was sequenced for TCR beta chains only, and without alpha or paired-chain data the features that could be detected were limited. Because counts were too low, roughly 18 rarely observed V segments, including chromosome 9 orphons, were left out of the earlier analysis of a few hundred of the donors. CMV serostatus was the only immune exposure information available for the cohort. When HLA alleles, especially DR and DQ, strongly co-occurred, attributing TCR associations to individual alleles was difficult. In a later analysis, TCR association rates were found to vary across HLA loci, with the most associated TCRs seen for DRB1 alleles and the fewest for HLA-C alleles. Most TCR sequences were seen in very few donors, while some public TCRs were found in many individuals. A further reported finding was that TCR beta sequences accurately predicted the HLA-A and HLA-B alleles for most subjects in the first cohort. Three of the identified cytomegalovirus-associated TCR beta chains were confirmed in vitro to be specific for cytomegalovirus antigens. The study listed 150 to 200 TCR beta chains as associated with cytomegalovirus. The classifier was reported to diagnose cytomegalovirus status with high specificity and sensitivity in both the original cohort and the validation cohort. Linkage disequilibrium might explain the correlated functional status among segregating V segments, but an unknown experimental factor could not be excluded.

The TCR originated in a man between 45 and 60 years old in good health and CMV-seronegative. Sequencing was carried out using PBMCs. The V and J segments used are TRBV5-5 and TRBJ1-6; tentative D gene TRBD1, with 6 bases matching. The CDR3 protein is CASSPSWGHYNSPLHF. The sequence in DNA is TGTGCCAGCAGCCCCTCCTGGGGGCATTATAATTCACCCCTCCACTTT. The reference TRBV5-5 and TRBJ1-6 proteins fill in what lies around the CDR3, so the full variable domain reads DAGVTQSPTHLIKTRGQQVTLRCSPISGHKSVSWYQQVLGQGPQFIFQYYEKEERGRGNFPDRFSARQFPNYSSELNVNALLLGDSALYLCASSPSWGHYNSPLHFGNGTRLTVT.